This TCR beta chain came from a study of T cell repertoires in cytomegalovirus infection. Across the whole study: It can be stated that public TCR beta signatures indicated CMV infection as well as a matching HLA type.

V was clipped by 2 bases and J by 3 bases; unmatched bases: 13. Germline CDR1 and CDR2: SGHAT and FQNNGV. The CDR3 sequence is 17 residues long. This clonotype was seen ten or more times. As yet, its antigen is unknown. TCRdb itself ran the reads through MiXCR, one entry per CDR3 protein. The sample lists about 80,000 distinct CDR3 sequences, about 3.8% seen once, with over 4.5% in the top ten. Overall study results and limits: HLA-C-restricted CMV clonotypes gave the most frequent clonotype in two of eight donors. Pooled public TCR beta family frequency picked out CMV carriers with the relevant HLA.

Sequenced input: PBMCs. The chain carries TRBV11-2 and TRBJ2-7; 7 bases are a match to TRBD1. The TCR sequence derives from a human donor in good health (CMV status not recorded). Some clones in this sample may be carry-over from other donors' samples. CDR3 sequence reads: CASSLWTGYRDNYEQYF. The CDR3 region has the DNA TGTGCCAGCAGCTTATGGACAGGCTACCGGGACAACTACGAGCAGTACTTC.